The rows below give T cell receptor beta chains drawn from one sample of a study of molecular identifiers for immune sequencing clone quantification. TCRdb reprocessed the PCR reads via MiXCR and lists one record per CDR3 protein. The sample carries approximately 630,000 distinct CDR3 sequences, around 25% recorded once. Sequences were obtained from naive CD8+ T cells from blood, with Jurkat cell RNA spiked in. The receptors originated from a human donor in good health. Some libraries in this study had Jurkat cell RNA spiked in. Both conserved end residues are part of each CDR3. D genes are given only for firm matches. Not every row has a clone size; where given, it reads once, few, many or a size class.

>NA|TRBJ2-7|TRBV3-2|NA
CASSQVVRGGCEQYF
TGTGCCAGCAGCCAAGTCGTTCGGGGAGGGTGCGAGCAGTACTTC
>NA|TRBJ1-4|TRBV20-1|NA
CSVVATNEKLFF
TGCAGTGTAGTTGCAACTAATGAAAAACTGTTTTTT
>NA|TRBJ1-2|TRBV6-5|NA
CASSYGLGTVYGYTF
TGTGCCAGCAGTTACGGTTTAGGTACAGTCTATGGCTACACCTTC
>many|TRBJ2-2|TRBV19|TRBD2
CASSLGGTTGELFF
TGTGCCAGTAGTCTGGGGGGGACCACCGGGGAGCTGTTTTTT
>few|TRBJ2-7|TRBV6-1|TRBD1
CASRRQGFYEQYF
TGTGCCAGCAGGAGACAGGGGTTCTACGAGCAGTACTTC
>many|TRBJ1-2|TRBV29-1|NA
CSVEPPRGLAYGYTF
TGCAGCGTTGAACCCCCGCGAGGGCTGGCCTATGGCTACACCTTC
>NA|TRBJ2-2|TRBV11-3|NA
CASSLVAASNSGELFF
TGTGCCAGCAGCTTAGTCGCAGCTTCGAACAGCGGGGAGCTGTTTTTT
>NA|TRBJ2-3|TRBV19|TRBD1
CASSSDREIGDTQYF
TGTGCCAGTAGTTCCGACAGGGAAATAGGAGATACGCAGTATTTT
>few|TRBJ2-2|TRBV7-6|TRBD1
CASSSGTGTGELFF
TGTGCCAGCAGCTCTGGGACAGGGACCGGGGAGCTGTTTTTT
>NA|TRBJ1-6|TRBV12-5|NA
CASGPTGPGSPLHF
TGTGCTAGTGGCCCGACCGGCCCGGGATCACCCCTCCACTTT
>NA|TRBJ2-2|TRBV6-5|TRBD2
CASAELAGGTGELFF
TGTGCCAGCGCGGAGCTAGCGGGAGGCACCGGGGAGCTGTTTTTT
>many|TRBJ1-6|TRBV4-1|NA
CASSQDRGDPLHF
TGCGCCAGCAGCCAAGATAGAGGTGATCCCCTCCACTTT
>many|TRBJ1-1|TRBV7-2|TRBD1
CASSSGTGRISAFF
TGTGCCAGCAGCTCGGGGACAGGGCGAATTTCAGCTTTCTTT
>NA|TRBJ1-1|TRBV4-3|NA
CASSQDWFVGNTGAFF
TGCGCCAGCAGCCAAGATTGGTTCGTAGGGAACACTGGAGCTTTCTTT
>NA|TRBJ2-3|TRBV24-1|NA
CATSRGLSGVFVGTDTQYF
TGTGCCACCAGCCGGGGATTATCGGGAGTTTTTGTAGGCACAGATACGCAGTATTTT
>NA|TRBJ2-1|TRBV7-9|NA
CASSLAGIYNEQFF
TGTGCCAGCAGCTTAGCGGGGATCTACAATGAGCAGTTCTTC
>NA|TRBJ2-1|TRBV15|TRBD2
CATSLSARRLAGALRSSYNEQFF
TGTGCCACCAGTCTCAGCGCGAGAAGACTAGCGGGCGCCCTCCGAAGCTCCTACAATGAGCAGTTCTTC
>many|TRBJ2-7|TRBV7-9|TRBD1
CASSTWDSSYEQYF
TGTGCCAGCAGCACATGGGACAGCTCCTACGAGCAGTACTTC
>NA|TRBJ1-5|TRBV19|NA
CASSIGAGGWQPQHF
TGTGCCAGTAGTATAGGCGCTGGAGGTTGGCAGCCCCAGCATTTT
>NA|TRBJ2-3|TRBV27|NA
CASHGPAVTDTQYF
TGTGCCAGCCACGGGCCTGCCGTCACAGATACGCAGTATTTT
>NA|TRBJ2-1|TRBV30|NA
CAWSEGNEQFF
TGTGCCTGGAGTGAGGGAAATGAGCAGTTCTTC
>NA|TRBJ2-7|TRBV29-1|TRBD1
CSVLDRDTYSYEQYF
TGCAGCGTCCTAGACAGGGACACTTACTCCTACGAGCAGTACTTC
>once|TRBJ1-3|TRBV16|NA
CASGQSTSGNTIYF
TGTGCCAGCGGCCAATCGACCTCTGGAAACACCATATATTTT
>few|TRBJ1-4|TRBV5-4|TRBD1
CASSHRDRGNEKLFF
TGTGCCAGCAGCCACCGGGACAGGGGGAATGAAAAACTGTTTTTT
>NA|TRBJ2-3|TRBV10-2|NA
CASSESGGFTDTQYF
TGCGCCAGCAGTGAAAGTGGCGGATTCACAGATACGCAGTATTTT
>many|TRBJ2-3|TRBV12-3/TRBV12-4|TRBD2
CASSFSGPVDTQYF
TGTGCCAGCAGTTTTAGCGGGCCTGTAGATACGCAGTATTTT
>many|TRBJ1-6|TRBV7-2|NA
CASSQGLYNSPLHF
TGTGCCAGCAGCCAGGGGCTCTATAATTCACCCCTCCACTTT
>NA|TRBJ2-1|TRBV4-3|NA
CASSQDRTSDEQFF
TGCGCCAGCAGCCAAGATCGGACCTCCGATGAGCAGTTCTTC
>many|TRBJ2-3|TRBV2|NA
CASSDGDPLWYF
TGTGCCAGCAGTGATGGGGACCCGCTTTGGTATTTT
>NA|TRBJ2-7|TRBV2|TRBD1
CASSASQGRPVEQYF
TGTGCCAGCAGTGCCTCACAGGGGCGCCCGGTCGAGCAGTACTTC
>many|TRBJ2-3|TRBV12-3/TRBV12-4|NA
CASGGHITDTQYF
TGTGCCAGCGGGGGCCATATCACAGATACGCAGTATTTT
>few|TRBJ2-2|TRBV12-3/TRBV12-4|TRBD2
CASSLPWTSGSVDTGELFF
TGTGCCAGCAGTCTCCCCTGGACTAGCGGGAGTGTTGACACCGGGGAGCTGTTTTTT
>NA|TRBJ2-3|TRBV4-2|NA
CASSQDWDAGTDTQYF
TGCGCCAGCAGCCAAGACTGGGACGCTGGCACAGATACGCAGTATTTT
>many|TRBJ2-7|TRBV20-1|NA
CSARVGLMSYEQYF
TGCAGTGCTAGAGTCGGACTCATGTCCTACGAGCAGTACTTC
>many|TRBJ2-7|TRBV5-1|NA
CASSSLNAVEQYF
TGCGCCAGCAGCTCCCTCAATGCGGTCGAGCAGTACTTC
>many|TRBJ2-1|TRBV7-2|TRBD2
CASSLGTSGSWGDEQFF
TGTGCCAGCAGCTTAGGGACTAGCGGGAGTTGGGGGGATGAGCAGTTCTTC
>NA|TRBJ2-1|TRBV12-3/TRBV12-4|NA
CASSQGGGPLSYNEQFF
TGTGCCAGCAGCCAAGGTGGGGGGCCCCTCTCCTACAATGAGCAGTTCTTC